Below are 13 T cell receptor beta chains sequenced from a single sample in a study of identifying expanded T cells in peripheral blood. Using immunoSEQ multiplex PCR, the repertoire was profiled, and TCRdb retains in-frame clones only, with some absent. There are 90,000 to 100,000 clones in the sample; around nine tenths occur only once, and 3.9% lies in the top ten. Sequencing was carried out using blood. Every receptor here comes from a person aged 18 to 75 in good health.

This clone occurred a few times. This chain joins TRBV11-1 and TRBJ1-1, with 8 bases fitting TRBD1. The length of the CDR3 is 18 residues. Per germline, CDR1 SGHAT and CDR2 FQDESV (reference sequence). V trimming: 1 base; J trimming: 3 bases; junction bases outside the gene matches: 13. DNA of the CDR3: TGTGCCAGCAGCTTAGTATCCCCCAGGGACAGGAGCCACACTGAAGCTTTCTTT. Amino acids: CASSLVSPRDRSHTEAFF.

This chain links TRBV7-2 with TRBJ2-7, with 10 nucleotides matching TRBD1. Germline values: CDR1 SGHTA, CDR2 FQGNSA. The CDR3 totals 14 residues. Unmatched junction bases numbered 5, after V lost 5 bases and J lost 4 bases. CDR3 bases: TGTGCCAGCAGCGTCCGGGACAGGGGATACGAGCAGTACTTC. Its protein product is CASSVRDRGYEQYF. Combining the CDR3 with reference TRBV7-2 and TRBJ2-7 gives the whole variable domain GAGVSQSPSNKVTEKGKDVELRCDPISGHTALYWYRQSLGQGLEFLIYFQGNSAPDKSGLPSDRFSAERTGGSVSTLTIQRTQQEDSAVYLCASSVRDRGYEQYFGPGTRLTVT.

The chain couples TRBV9 to TRBJ2-7, with D tentatively TRBD1 (5 bases). Germline V gene lookup returns CDR1 SGDLS and CDR2 YYNGEE. The CDR3 contains 15 residues. V lost 2 bases and J 3 bases, leaving 15 bases between the germline ends. CDR3 DNA sequence: TGTGCCAGCAGCGTCCAGGGTTGGGAAGGCTACGAGCAGTACTTC. Translation: CASSVQGWEGYEQYF.

This clone was picked up a small number of times. CDR3 protein: CASSFEGAVGKLFF. The CDR3 DNA follows: TGTGCCAGCAGCTTCGAGGGGGCGGTCGGAAAACTGTTTTTT. This chain connects TRBV11-2 to TRBJ1-4, with 7 bases that match TRBD1. Trimming cost V 3 bases and J 10 bases; bases outside gene matches: 8. The CDR3 is made up of 14 amino acids. CDR1 and CDR2 from the germline V gene are SGHAT and FQNNGV.

The V call is TRBV7-9, the J call TRBJ2-1; D gene uncertain. Germline CDR1 reads SEHNR; CDR2 reads FQNEAQ (reference sequence). CDR3 size: 12 residues. Trimming took 0 bases from V and 6 from J, leaving 3 bases between them. CDR3 coding DNA: TGTGCCAGCAGCTTAGCACCCAATGAGCAGTTCTTC. Translated: CASSLAPNEQFF.

The chain has TRBV4-2 and TRBJ2-7, with unresolved D. In germline, CDR1 is LGHNA, CDR2 YNFKEQ. The CDR3 is 16 amino acids. V lost 4 bases and J lost 3, with 19 bases in between. The chain's CDR3 is CASSPLSLGMVYEQYF. CDR3 DNA sequence: TGTGCCAGCAGCCCCTTGTCGCTTGGGATGGTCTACGAGCAGTACTTC.

This clone was found once. The V call is TRBV27, the J call TRBJ2-2; 7 bases match TRBD2. This CDR3 has 15 residues. V shed 6 bases and J 4 bases; nucleotides not matched to a gene: 8. The germline V gene encodes CDR1 MNHEY and CDR2 SMNVEV (reference sequence). CDR3 protein: CASRRQTGGTGELFF. The DNA of the CDR3 is TGTGCCAGCAGGAGACAGACGGGAGGCACCGGGGAGCTGTTTTTT.

V gene TRBV2 combines with J gene TRBJ1-6; D gene unclear. CDR1 and CDR2 from the germline V gene are SNHLY and FYNNEI. Trimming took 1 base from V and 5 from J, leaving 9 bases between them. The CDR3 runs to 15 residues. CDR3 loop: CASSEEFMDNSPLHF. The CDR3, as DNA: TGTGCCAGCAGTGAAGAGTTTATGGATAATTCACCCCTCCACTTT.

This clone was counted a single time. The CDR3 reads CASSPGLKDTQYF. The CDR3 DNA sequence: TGTGCCAGCAGCCCGGGACTAAAAGATACGCAGTATTTT. The V call is TRBV13, the J call TRBJ2-3; TRBD2 aligns across 7 bases. CDR3 length equals 13 residues. V was clipped by 5 bases and J by 5 bases; unmatched bases: 4. Germline loops: CDR1 PRHDT, CDR2 FYEKMQ (reference sequence).

The rearrangement uses TRBV5-4 and TRBJ1-1; 9 nucleotides line up with TRBD1. This CDR3 is built from 15 residues. In germline, CDR1 is SGHNT, CDR2 YYREEE (reference sequence). The trim removed 3 bases at V and 3 bases at J, leaving 6 bases unmatched. CDR3 sequence (DNA): TGTGCCAGCAGCTCACCGACAGGGGGGGACACTGAAGCTTTCTTT. This translates into CASSSPTGGDTEAFF.

The genes are TRBV27 and TRBJ2-1, with D possibly matching TRBD2 (6 bases). The CDR3 contains 12 residues. CDR1 and CDR2 (germline): MNHEY, SMNVEV (reference sequence). V lost 7 bases and J 13 bases, leaving 17 bases between the germline ends. The CDR3 protein is CASIGGRGPQFF. As DNA, the CDR3 is TGTGCCAGCATCGGGGGTAGAGGGCCCCAGTTCTTC.

This chain links TRBV5-8 with TRBJ2-3, with TRBD2 matching 12 bases. The length of the CDR3 is 16 residues. V lost 3 bases to trimming and J lost 0 bases; unmatched junction nucleotides: 2. From germline, CDR1 is SGHTS and CDR2 YDEGEE. CDR3 in DNA: TGTGCCAGCAGCTGGGGGACTAGCGGGAGCACAGATACGCAGTATTTT. It specifies CASSWGTSGSTDTQYF.

This CDR3 is CASSRDANQPQHF. For the CDR3, the DNA is TGTGCCAGCAGTCGGGACGCCAATCAGCCCCAGCATTTT. This chain connects TRBV28 to TRBJ1-5; D may be TRBD1 (5 bases). CDR1 and CDR2 (germline): MDHEN, SYDVKM. V lost 5 bases to trimming and J lost 3 bases, with 8 bases between them. CDR3 length: 13 amino acids.